This section outlines one TCR beta chain sequence together with its context. Source study methods: Researchers report that nucleated cell counts were estimated from reference gene primer amplification. Sequenced by immunoSEQ multiplex PCR; TCRdb stores in-frame clones only, minus some. That table is the source of V, J and clone size, and D and trimming were worked out from the DNA. The sample lists fewer than 350,000 clones, around 85% occurring once. This entry is derived from a study of blood T cell repertoires in COVID-19. Study information: Acute and convalescent COVID-19 specimens originated in the United States, Italy and Spain.

The age range of participants was about 18 to 100 years, with residence in around 22 US areas. The study assigned cohorts using participant-reported clinical history. V shed 5 bases and J shed 4 bases, with 13 bases lying between them. The germline V gene encodes CDR1 SGHKS and CDR2 YYEKEE (reference sequence). The CDR3 covers 14 residues. The sequence derives from a woman between 45 and 65 years old who had recovered from COVID-19. Sequenced: PBMCs or T cells enriched from blood (not recorded which). V usage is TRBV5-5 and J usage is TRBJ1-3; D is possibly TRBD1 (6 bases). CDR3 sequence (DNA): TGTGCCAGCAGAGTTCAGGGGTCCGGAAACACCATATATTTT. It codes for CASRVQGSGNTIYF.